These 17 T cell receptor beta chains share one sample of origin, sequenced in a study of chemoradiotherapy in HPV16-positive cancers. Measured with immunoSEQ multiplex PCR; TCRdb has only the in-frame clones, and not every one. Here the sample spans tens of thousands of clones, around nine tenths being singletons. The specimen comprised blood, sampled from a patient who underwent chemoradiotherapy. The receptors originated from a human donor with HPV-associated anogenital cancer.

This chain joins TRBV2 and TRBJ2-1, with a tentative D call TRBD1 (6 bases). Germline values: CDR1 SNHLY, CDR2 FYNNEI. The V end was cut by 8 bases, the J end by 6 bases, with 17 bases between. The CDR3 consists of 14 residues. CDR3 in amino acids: CASQGRTRPNEQFF. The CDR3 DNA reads TGTGCCAGCCAGGGGCGGACCCGTCCCAATGAGCAGTTCTTC.

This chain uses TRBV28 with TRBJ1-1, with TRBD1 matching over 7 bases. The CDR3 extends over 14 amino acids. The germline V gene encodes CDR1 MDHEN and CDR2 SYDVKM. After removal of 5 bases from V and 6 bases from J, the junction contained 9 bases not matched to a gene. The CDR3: CASSIRGRWAEAFF. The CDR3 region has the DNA TGTGCCAGCAGTATTAGGGGGCGGTGGGCTGAAGCTTTCTTT.

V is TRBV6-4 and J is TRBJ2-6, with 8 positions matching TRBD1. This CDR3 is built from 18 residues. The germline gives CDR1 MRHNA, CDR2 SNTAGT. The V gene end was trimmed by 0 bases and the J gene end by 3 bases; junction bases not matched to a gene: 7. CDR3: CASSDSGRGRGGANVLTF. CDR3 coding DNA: TGTGCCAGCAGTGACTCGGGCAGGGGGCGCGGTGGGGCCAACGTCCTGACTTTC.

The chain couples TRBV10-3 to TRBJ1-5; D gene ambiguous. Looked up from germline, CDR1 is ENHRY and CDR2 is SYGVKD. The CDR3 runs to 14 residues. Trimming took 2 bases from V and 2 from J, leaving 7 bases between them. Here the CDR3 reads CAISEDLGNQPQHF. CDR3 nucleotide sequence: TGTGCCATCAGTGAGGACCTCGGCAATCAGCCCCAGCATTTT.

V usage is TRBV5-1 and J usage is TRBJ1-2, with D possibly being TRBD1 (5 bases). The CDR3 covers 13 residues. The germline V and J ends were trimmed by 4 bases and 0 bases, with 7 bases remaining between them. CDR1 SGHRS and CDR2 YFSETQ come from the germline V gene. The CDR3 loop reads CASSRDPNYGYTF. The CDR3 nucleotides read TGCGCCAGCAGCCGGGACCCTAACTATGGCTACACCTTC.

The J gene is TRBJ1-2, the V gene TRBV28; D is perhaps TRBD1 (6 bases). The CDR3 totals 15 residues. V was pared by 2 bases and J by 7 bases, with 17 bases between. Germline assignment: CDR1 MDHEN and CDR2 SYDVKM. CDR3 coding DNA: TGTGCCAGCAGTTTAGGGGGGGCAGGGAAGTCTGGCTACACCTTC. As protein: CASSLGGAGKSGYTF.

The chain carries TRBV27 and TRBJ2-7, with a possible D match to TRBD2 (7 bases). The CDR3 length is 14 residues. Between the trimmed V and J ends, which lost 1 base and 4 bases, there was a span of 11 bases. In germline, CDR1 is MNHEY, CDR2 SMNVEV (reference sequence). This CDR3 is CASSLFGGPYEQYF. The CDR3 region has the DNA TGTGCCAGCAGTTTATTCGGGGGGCCATACGAGCAGTACTTC.

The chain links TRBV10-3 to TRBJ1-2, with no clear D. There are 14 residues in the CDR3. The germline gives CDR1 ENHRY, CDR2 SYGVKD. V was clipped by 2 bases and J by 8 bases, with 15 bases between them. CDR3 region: CAISEGPQSIGYTF. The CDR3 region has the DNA TGTGCCATCAGTGAGGGACCCCAGTCCATCGGCTACACCTTC.

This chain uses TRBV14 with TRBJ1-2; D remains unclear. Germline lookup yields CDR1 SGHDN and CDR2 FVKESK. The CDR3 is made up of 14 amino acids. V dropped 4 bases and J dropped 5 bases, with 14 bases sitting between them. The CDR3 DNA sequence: TGTGCCAGCAGCCGGCCGGACGGAATATATGGCTACACCTTC. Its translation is CASSRPDGIYGYTF.

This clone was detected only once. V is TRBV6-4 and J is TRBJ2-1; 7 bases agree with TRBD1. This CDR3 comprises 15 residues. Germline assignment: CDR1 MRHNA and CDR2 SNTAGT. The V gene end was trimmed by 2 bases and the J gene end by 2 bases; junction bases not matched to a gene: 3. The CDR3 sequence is CASSDDTGAYNEQFF. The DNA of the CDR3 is TGTGCCAGCAGTGACGACACAGGGGCCTACAATGAGCAGTTCTTC.

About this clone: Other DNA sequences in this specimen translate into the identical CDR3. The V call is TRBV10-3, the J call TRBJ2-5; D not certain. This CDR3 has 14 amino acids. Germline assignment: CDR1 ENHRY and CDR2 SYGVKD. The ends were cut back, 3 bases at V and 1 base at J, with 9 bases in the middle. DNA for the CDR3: TGTGCCATCAGTGATGGATACAGCCAAGAGACCCAGTACTTC. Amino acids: CAISDGYSQETQYF.

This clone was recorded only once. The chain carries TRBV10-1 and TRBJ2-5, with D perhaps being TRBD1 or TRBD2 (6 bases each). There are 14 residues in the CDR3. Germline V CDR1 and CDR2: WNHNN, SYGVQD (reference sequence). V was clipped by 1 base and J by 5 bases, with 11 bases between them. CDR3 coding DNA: TGCGCCAGCAGTGAGTTTGGGGGGCCGGAGACCCAGTACTTC. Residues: CASSEFGGPETQYF.

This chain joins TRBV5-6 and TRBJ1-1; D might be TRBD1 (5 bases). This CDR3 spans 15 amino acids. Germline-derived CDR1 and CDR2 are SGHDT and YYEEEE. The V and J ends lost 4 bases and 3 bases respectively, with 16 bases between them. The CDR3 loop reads CASSLVKWGYTEAFF. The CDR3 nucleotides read TGTGCCAGCAGCCTTGTTAAGTGGGGCTACACTGAAGCTTTCTTT. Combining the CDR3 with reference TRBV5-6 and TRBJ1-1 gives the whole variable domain DAGVTQSPTHLIKTRGQQVTLRCSPKSGHDTVSWYQQALGQGPQFIFQYYEEEERQRGNFPDRFSGHQFPNYSSELNVNALLLGDSALYLCASSLVKWGYTEAFFGQGTRLTVV.

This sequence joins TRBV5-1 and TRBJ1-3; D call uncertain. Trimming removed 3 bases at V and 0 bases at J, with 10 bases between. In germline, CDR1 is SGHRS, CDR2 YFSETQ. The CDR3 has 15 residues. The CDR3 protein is CASSSAGSSGNTIYF. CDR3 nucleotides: TGCGCCAGCAGCTCGGCAGGAAGCTCTGGAAACACCATATATTTT.

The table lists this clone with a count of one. The CDR3 protein is CASSSLRGNTGELFF. The CDR3 DNA is TGTGCCAGCAGCTCCCTGCGGGGGAACACCGGGGAGCTGTTTTTT. The chain has TRBV11-1 and TRBJ2-2, with D perhaps matching TRBD2 (6 bases). There are 15 residues in the CDR3. Germline assignment: CDR1 SGHAT and CDR2 FQDESV (reference sequence). V gave up 4 bases and J gave up 1 base, with 10 bases separating them.

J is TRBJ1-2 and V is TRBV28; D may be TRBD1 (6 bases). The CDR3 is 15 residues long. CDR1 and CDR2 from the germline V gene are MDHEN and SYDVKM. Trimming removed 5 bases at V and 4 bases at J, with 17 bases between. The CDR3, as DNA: TGTGCCAGCAGTCCTCCGGGACAACGATTCTATGGCTACACCTTC. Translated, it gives CASSPPGQRFYGYTF.

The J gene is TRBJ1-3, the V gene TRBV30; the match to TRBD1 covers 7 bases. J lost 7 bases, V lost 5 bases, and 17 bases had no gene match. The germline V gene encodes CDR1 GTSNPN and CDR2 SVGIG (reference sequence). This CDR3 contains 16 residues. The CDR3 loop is CAWGSRGTWVGNTIYF. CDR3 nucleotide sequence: TGTGCCTGGGGCAGCAGGGGGACGTGGGTTGGGAACACCATATATTTT.